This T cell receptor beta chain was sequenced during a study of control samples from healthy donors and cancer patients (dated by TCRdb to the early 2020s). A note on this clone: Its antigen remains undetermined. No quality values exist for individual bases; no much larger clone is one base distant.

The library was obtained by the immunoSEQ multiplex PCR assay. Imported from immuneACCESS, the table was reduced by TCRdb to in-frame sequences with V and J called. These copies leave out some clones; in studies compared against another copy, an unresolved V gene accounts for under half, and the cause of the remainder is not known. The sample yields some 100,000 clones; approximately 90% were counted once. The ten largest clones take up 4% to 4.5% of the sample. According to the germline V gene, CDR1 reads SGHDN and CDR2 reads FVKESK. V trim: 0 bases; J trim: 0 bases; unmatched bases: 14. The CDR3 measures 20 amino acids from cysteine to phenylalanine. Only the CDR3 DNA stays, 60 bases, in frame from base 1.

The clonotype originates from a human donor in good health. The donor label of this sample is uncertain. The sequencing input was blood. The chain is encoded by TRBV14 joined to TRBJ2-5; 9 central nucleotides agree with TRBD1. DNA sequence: TGTGCCAGCAGCCAAGATTTACAGGGGGCCGTACCTTGGTACCAAGAGACCCAGTACTTC. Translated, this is CASSQDLQGAVPWYQETQYF.